The 29 T cell receptor beta chains given below trace back to one sample, sequenced in a study of prognosis after radiotherapy for stage I lung cancer. By two-round multiplex PCR, the TCR beta CDR3 was amplified from genomic DNA. First-round PCR employed TRBV- and TRBJ-specific primers for each gene. TCRdb used MiXCR to reprocess the multiplex PCR reads, holding one entry per CDR3 protein. The repertoire holds about 26,000 distinct CDR3 sequences, with 30% as singletons. The sequencing used PBMCs, collected before or after stereotactic body radiation therapy (not recorded which). The receptors originated from a donor at least 50 years old with non-small cell lung cancer.

The chain recombines TRBV10-3 with TRBJ2-7; D remains unclear. CDR1 is ENHRY and CDR2 is SYGVKD in the germline V gene. Trimming removed 10 bases at V and 5 bases at J, with 18 bases between. This CDR3 has 13 residues. CDR3 coding DNA: TGTGCCACCATCCAGATGGGTCTTGACGAGCAGTACTTC. Residues: CATIQMGLDEQYF.

This clonotype was counted at least ten times. The rearrangement joins TRBV10-3 to TRBJ2-7; perhaps TRBD2 as D (5 bases). CDR1 and CDR2 from the germline V gene are ENHRY and SYGVKD. The CDR3 has 12 amino acids. The ends were cut back, 4 bases at V and 4 bases at J, with 8 bases in the middle. The CDR3 is CAISGGEYEQYF. CDR3 in DNA: TGTGCCATCAGTGGGGGAGAGTACGAGCAGTACTTC.

The rearrangement joins TRBV19 to TRBJ1-5; TRBD1 matches at 8 bases. Germline assignment: CDR1 LNHDA and CDR2 SQIVND (reference sequence). The CDR3 covers 19 residues. With V trimmed by 4 bases and J by 9 bases, 23 bases remained unmatched. In nucleotides, the CDR3 is TGTGCCAGTAGTAGATACCCGGACAGGGTGGATGAAACCCATCGGCCCCAGCATTTT. Translated, it gives CASSRYPDRVDETHRPQHF. Supplemented by reference TRBV19 and TRBJ1-5, the full variable domain reads DGGITQSPKYLFRKEGQNVTLSCEQNLNHDAMYWYRQDPGQGLRLIYYSQIVNDFQKGDIAEGYSVSREKKESFPLTVTSAQKNPTAFYLCASSRYPDRVDETHRPQHFGDGTRLSIL.

This clonotype was seen many times. This chain joins TRBV7-8 and TRBJ2-7, with D possibly being TRBD2 (5 bases). CDR1 SGHVS and CDR2 FQNEAQ come from the germline V gene. CDR3 length: 12 amino acids. V lost 5 bases and J 3 bases, leaving 8 bases between the germline ends. CDR3: CASSQSGYEQYF. In DNA form, the CDR3 reads TGTGCCAGCAGCCAAAGCGGCTACGAGCAGTACTTC.

In this sample, this clonotype turned up many times. The chain recombines TRBV6-1 with TRBJ1-2; D may be TRBD1 (5 bases). Germline V lookup: CDR1 MNHNS, CDR2 SASEGT. The CDR3 has 14 residues. Trimming stripped 1 base from V and 4 bases from J, with 10 bases between. In DNA form, the CDR3 reads TGTGCCAGCAGTGAAGGCAGGGAGAGCTATGGCTACACCTTC. It encodes CASSEGRESYGYTF.

This clonotype was counted at least ten times. J is TRBJ1-1 and V is TRBV19, with 8 positions matching TRBD1. CDR1 is LNHDA, CDR2 SQIVND, per germline (reference sequence). V trimming: 7 bases; J trimming: 4 bases; junction bases outside the gene matches: 17. CDR3 size: 17 residues. The CDR3 loop is CASTSSRGRGAGTEAFF. As DNA, the CDR3 is TGTGCCAGTACCAGTAGCAGGGGGCGCGGAGCTGGCACTGAAGCTTTCTTT.

This clonotype was picked up many times. The V and J genes are TRBV5-1 and TRBJ2-7; 8 bases line up with TRBD1. V was pared by 5 bases and J by 0 bases, with 4 bases of the junction left unmatched. The germline V gene has CDR1 SGHRS and CDR2 YFSETQ. This CDR3 comprises 14 residues. The CDR3 region has the DNA TGCGCCAGCAGAACAACAGGGGGCTCCTACGAGCAGTACTTC. Protein: CASRTTGGSYEQYF.

The chain employs TRBV6-1 and TRBJ2-1; D is possibly TRBD2 (7 bases). CDR3 length: 14 amino acids. Deletions cut 2 bases from V and 11 bases from J, with 16 bases between. In germline, CDR1 is MNHNS, CDR2 SASEGT. CDR3 bases: TGTGCCAGCAGTGAAAGGGGGGGGGCGCTTAAGCAGTTCTTC. This translates into CASSERGGALKQFF.

At least ten counts were recorded for this clonotype. The chain uses TRBV19 and TRBJ1-1; D unresolved. Looked up from germline, CDR1 is LNHDA and CDR2 is SQIVND (reference sequence). CDR3 length equals 14 residues. The V end lost 5 bases, the J end lost 4 bases, and 14 bases lay between the germline ends. DNA for the CDR3: TGTGCCAGTAGTGCCCAGGTGAGTGGCACTGAAGCTTTCTTT. Amino acid sequence: CASSAQVSGTEAFF.

This clonotype was observed at least ten times. The chain is built from TRBV19 and TRBJ2-1, with TRBD2 identical over 8 bases. Trimming took 4 bases from V and 7 from J; bases not matched to a gene: 15. The CDR3 covers 17 residues. CDR1 is LNHDA, CDR2 SQIVND, per germline (reference sequence). As DNA, the CDR3 is TGTGCCAGTAGTAGGGCCGGGGGGGCCAACGGTAGGAATGAGCAGTTCTTC. Its protein is CASSRAGGANGRNEQFF.

This clonotype was counted at least ten times. The chain recombines TRBV20-1 with TRBJ2-4; TRBD1 matches 7 bases. After removal of 3 bases from V and 6 bases from J, the junction contained 5 bases not matched to a gene. CDR1 and CDR2 (germline): DFQATT, SNEGSKA (reference sequence). This CDR3 has 13 amino acids. CDR3 protein: CSARTGTANIQYF. The CDR3 region has the DNA TGCAGTGCTAGGACAGGGACAGCAAACATTCAGTACTTC.

This clonotype occurred many times. A much more abundant neighbour one base away suggests this may be a read error. The chain carries TRBV11-2 and TRBJ2-2; 8 bases agree with TRBD2. The CDR3 consists of 17 residues. V dropped 5 bases and J dropped 4; count of bases not matched to a gene: 12. Per germline, CDR1 SGHAT and CDR2 FQNNGV. DNA for the CDR3: TGTGCCAGCAGCGGCCGACGGGGGGGAAGGCCCACCGGGGAGCTGTTTTTT. Translated: CASSGRRGGRPTGELFF.

This clonotype is termed medium-sized. This chain uses TRBV6-1 with TRBJ2-1; 10 positions agree with TRBD1. V was pared by 5 bases and J by 2 bases, with 3 bases of the junction left unmatched. The CDR3 spans 15 residues. Germline CDR1 is MNHNS and CDR2 is SASEGT. The CDR3 loop is CASSPGTGAYNEQFF. CDR3 coding DNA: TGTGCCAGCAGTCCCGGGACAGGGGCCTACAATGAGCAGTTCTTC.

This clonotype was detected many times. The rearrangement links TRBV20-1 to TRBJ1-5, with D possibly matching TRBD1 (5 bases). The length of the CDR3 is 13 residues. Germline-derived CDR1 and CDR2 are DFQATT and SNEGSKA (reference sequence). V gave up 0 bases and J gave up 3 bases, with 6 bases separating them. The CDR3 nucleotides read TGCAGTGCTAGAGAAGGGGTCAATCAGCCCCAGCATTTT. Its protein is CSAREGVNQPQHF.

This clonotype came up a few times. A much larger clone differs by one base, so this may be a read error. The chain carries TRBV6-2 or TRBV6-3 and TRBJ1-1; D perhaps matches TRBD1 (6 bases). The CDR3 contains 14 residues. Per the germline V gene, CDR1 is MNHEY and CDR2 is SVGEGT. The chain's CDR3 is CVSREGEVNTEAFF. Here the CDR3 DNA reads TGTGTCAGCAGGGAGGGGGAGGTGAACACTGAAGCTTTCTTT.

In the case of this clonotype: This may come from a read error, since a much larger clone is one base off. The chain links TRBV29-1 to TRBJ2-1; TRBD2 matches at 7 bases. The junction had 21 bases not matched to a gene; V was cut back by 4 bases and J by 9 bases. This CDR3 comprises 17 residues. Germline V gene lookup returns CDR1 SQVTM and CDR2 ANQGSEA. In DNA, the CDR3 is TGCAGCGTTGGCCCCTTCGAACTAGCGTGGGGCGGGGGTGAGCAGTTCTTC. It encodes CSVGPFELAWGGGEQFF.

In its sample, this clonotype was seen many times. This rearrangement joins TRBV15 to TRBJ2-7; possible D gene TRBD2, 5 bases. Trimming removed 8 bases at V and 2 bases at J, with 16 bases between. The CDR3 is 14 amino acids. The germline gives CDR1 LNHNV, CDR2 YYDKDF (reference sequence). The CDR3 DNA is TGTGCCACCGGCGACGAGGGCTCAACCTACGAGCAGTACTTC. This sequence encodes CATGDEGSTYEQYF.

This clonotype was picked up a small number of times. This sequence joins TRBV28 and TRBJ1-5, with D tentatively TRBD1 (6 bases). The CDR3 length is 12 residues. V shed 10 bases and J shed 9 bases, with 16 bases lying between them. Germline-derived CDR1 and CDR2 are MDHEN and SYDVKM. The CDR3: CATLVQGWPQHF. CDR3 bases: TGTGCCACCCTAGTCCAGGGGTGGCCCCAGCATTTT.

The sample holds a few counts of this clonotype. V is TRBV4-2 and J is TRBJ2-5, with D hard to call. Germline V gene data show CDR1 as LGHNA and CDR2 as YNFKEQ. Trimming shortened V by 4 bases and J by 1 base, and 22 bases separated the two germline ends. CDR3 length: 18 amino acids. The CDR3 DNA is TGTGCCAGCAGCCCGCAATCATCCGCTGGCAGCGCCCAAGAGACCCAGTACTTC. Protein product: CASSPQSSAGSAQETQYF.

This clonotype was counted at least ten times. V usage is TRBV9 and J usage is TRBJ2-6; unclear D gene. CDR1 and CDR2 from the germline V gene are SGDLS and YYNGEE. The V gene lost 0 bases and the J gene lost 1 base, with 5 bases spanning the gap. The CDR3 has 15 amino acids. CDR3 nucleotides: TGTGCCAGCAGCGTAGCAAGATCTGGGGCCAACGTCCTGACTTTC. Amino acids: CASSVARSGANVLTF.

The rearrangement uses TRBV6-1 and TRBJ1-1; 7 nucleotides line up with TRBD1. This CDR3 comprises 11 residues. Germline V CDR1 and CDR2: MNHNS, SASEGT. V shed 6 bases, J shed 8 bases, and the junction held 3 bases outside the gene matches. CDR3 protein: CASSSGGEAFF. As DNA, the CDR3 is TGTGCCAGCAGCTCAGGGGGAGAAGCTTTCTTT.

This clonotype was observed many times. V and J are TRBV28 and TRBJ2-4, with 8 positions matching TRBD2. Per the germline V gene, CDR1 is MDHEN and CDR2 is SYDVKM. This CDR3 has 15 residues. The V segment lost 6 bases and the J segment 6 bases; nucleotides outside the gene matches: 10. The chain's CDR3 is CASSPSGLAGNIQYF. CDR3 DNA sequence: TGTGCCAGCAGCCCGAGTGGGCTAGCGGGAAACATTCAGTACTTC.

Concerning this clonotype: This may come from a read error, since a much larger clone is one base off. This rearrangement joins TRBV19 to TRBJ1-5; D is unclear. V shed 6 bases and J shed 0 bases, with 12 bases lying between them. The germline V gene has CDR1 LNHDA and CDR2 SQIVND (reference sequence). The CDR3 spans 15 residues. CDR3 coding DNA: TGTGCCAGTAGGCCCGGGCCCTCTAGCAATCAGCCCCAGCATTTT. This gives the protein CASRPGPSSNQPQHF.

This clonotype was found many times. This rearrangement joins TRBV19 to TRBJ1-1; D gene unclear. Germline V CDR1 and CDR2: LNHDA, SQIVND (reference sequence). The CDR3 is 15 residues long. V lost 6 bases and J lost 1, with 15 bases in between. The CDR3 bases are TGTGCCAGTAGAAATAGGAGGATGCGGAACACTGAAGCTTTCTTT. Translating gives CASRNRRMRNTEAFF. The full variable domain, with the rest looked up from reference TRBV19 and TRBJ1-1, is DGGITQSPKYLFRKEGQNVTLSCEQNLNHDAMYWYRQDPGQGLRLIYYSQIVNDFQKGDIAEGYSVSREKKESFPLTVTSAQKNPTAFYLCASRNRRMRNTEAFFGQGTRLTVV.

Concerning this clonotype itself: The junction departs from germline at one end; a sequencing error may be responsible. The chain combines TRBV28 with TRBJ2-5, with 11 bases identical to TRBD2. Germline values: CDR1 MDHEN, CDR2 SYDVKM. There are 18 residues in the CDR3. In DNA form, the CDR3 reads TGTGCCAGCAGTTTCAATAGCGGGAGGGCCAGTAGGAAAGAGACACAGTACTTC. Amino acids: CASSFNSGRASRKETQYF.

This clonotype has a count of ten or more. The rearrangement links TRBV28 to TRBJ2-4, with D tentatively TRBD1 (5 bases). The germline V gene encodes CDR1 MDHEN and CDR2 SYDVKM. Trimming cost V 5 bases and J 4 bases, with 9 bases left between them. The CDR3 runs 13 residues. The CDR3 loop is CASSPDNKNIQYF. The CDR3 coding sequence is TGTGCCAGCAGTCCGGACAATAAAAACATTCAGTACTTC.

This clonotype was seen ten or more times. The CDR3 loop reads CASSPDGLRGRGVNTEAFF. CDR3 sequence (DNA): TGTGCCAGCAGCCCCGACGGTCTTAGGGGGCGCGGAGTGAACACTGAAGCTTTCTTT. This chain uses TRBV3-1 with TRBJ1-1; 7 bases align to TRBD1. With 4 bases clipped from V and 0 bases from J, the junction kept 17 bases outside the gene matches. This CDR3 has 19 amino acids. Germline lookup yields CDR1 LGHDT and CDR2 YNNKEL (reference sequence). Complete variable domain (other parts from reference TRBV3-1 and TRBJ1-1): DTAVSQTPKYLVTQMGNDKSIKCEQNLGHDTMYWYKQDSKKFLKIMFSYNNKELIINETVPNRFSPKSPDKAHLNLHINSLELGDSAVYFCASSPDGLRGRGVNTEAFFGQGTRLTVV.

This chain links TRBV11-2 with TRBJ2-1; maybe TRBD1 (6 bases). Germline CDR1 SGHAT, CDR2 FQNNGV. V gave up 2 bases and J gave up 9 bases, with 20 bases separating them. The CDR3 is made up of 16 amino acids. CDR3 loop: CASSLLAPGADSEQFF. CDR3 DNA sequence: TGTGCCAGCAGCTTATTGGCCCCTGGGGCGGACAGTGAGCAGTTCTTC.

This clonotype came up many times. V gene TRBV29-1 combines with J gene TRBJ2-3; TRBD2 matches 7 bases. The V and J ends lost 2 bases and 4 bases, in that order; junction bases with no gene match: 9. The germline V gene has CDR1 SQVTM and CDR2 ANQGSEA. The CDR3 runs 15 residues. CDR3 sequence reads: CSVESRRESADTQYF. CDR3 DNA: TGCAGCGTTGAATCGCGGCGGGAGTCGGCAGATACGCAGTATTTT.